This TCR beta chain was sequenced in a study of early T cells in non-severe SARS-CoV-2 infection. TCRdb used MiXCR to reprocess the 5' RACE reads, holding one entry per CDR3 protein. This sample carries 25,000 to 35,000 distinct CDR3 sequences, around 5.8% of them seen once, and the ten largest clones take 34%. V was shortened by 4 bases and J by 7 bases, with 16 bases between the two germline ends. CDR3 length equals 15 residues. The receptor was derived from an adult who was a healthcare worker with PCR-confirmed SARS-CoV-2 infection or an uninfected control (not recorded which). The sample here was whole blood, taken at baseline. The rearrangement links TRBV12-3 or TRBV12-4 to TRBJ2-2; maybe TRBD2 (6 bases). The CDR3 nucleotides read TGTGCCAGCAGTTACAGGACGGGGGACGGCGGGGAGCTGTTTTTT. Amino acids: CASSYRTGDGGELFF.